This TCR beta chain was identified during a study of chemoradiotherapy in HPV16-positive cancers. Study-level information: Candidate HPV-specific clones and shared TCR motifs came from two HPV16-positive patients. Study results and caveats: Only a couple of HPV16-positive patients supplied the functional HPV-specificity definition.

Comments on this clone: What it recognizes is unknown.

After removal of 7 bases from V and 0 bases from J, the junction contained 9 bases not matched to a gene. The CDR3 extends over 17 amino acids. Germline CDR1 is SNHLY and CDR2 is FYNNEI. Clones were read by immunoSEQ multiplex PCR, and TCRdb kept only the in-frame ones, dropping some. The sample includes approximately 27,000 clones, 84% of them seen just once. The chain is built from TRBV2 and TRBJ2-3; TRBD2 agrees at 11 bases. This TCR derives from a human donor with HPV-associated anogenital cancer. This sample comprised blood, obtained from a patient who underwent chemoradiotherapy. In DNA form, the CDR3 reads TGTGCCAGCAATCGTCCTAGCGGGGGGACTAGCACAGATACGCAGTATTTT. Translated, it gives CASNRPSGGTSTDTQYF.